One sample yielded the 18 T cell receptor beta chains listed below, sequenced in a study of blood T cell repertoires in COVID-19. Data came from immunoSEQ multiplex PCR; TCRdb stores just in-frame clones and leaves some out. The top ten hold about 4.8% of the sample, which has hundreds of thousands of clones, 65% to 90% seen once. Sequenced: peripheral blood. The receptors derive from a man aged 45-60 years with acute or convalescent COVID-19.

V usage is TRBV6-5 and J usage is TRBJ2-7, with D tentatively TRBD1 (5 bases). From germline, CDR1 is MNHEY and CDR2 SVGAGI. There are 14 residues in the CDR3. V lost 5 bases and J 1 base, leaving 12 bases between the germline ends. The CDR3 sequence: CASSPRQTSYEQYF. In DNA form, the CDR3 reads TGTGCCAGCAGTCCCCGACAGACTTCCTACGAGCAGTACTTC.

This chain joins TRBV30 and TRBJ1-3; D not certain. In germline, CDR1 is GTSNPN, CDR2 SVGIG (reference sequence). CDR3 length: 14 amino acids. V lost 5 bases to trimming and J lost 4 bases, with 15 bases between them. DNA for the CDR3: TGTGCCTGGGAGCGGGCCCCGGAGGGAAACACCATATATTTT. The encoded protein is CAWERAPEGNTIYF. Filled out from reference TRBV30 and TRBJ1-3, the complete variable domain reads SQTIHQWPATLVQPVGSPLSLECTVEGTSNPNLYWYRQAAGRGLQLLFYSVGIGQISSEVPQNLSASRPQDRQFILSSKKLLLSDSGFYLCAWERAPEGNTIYFGEGSWLTVV.

CDR3 nucleotide sequence: TGTGCCAGTAGCACGGGGGACAGGCGTCAGGCTTTCTTT. It codes for CASSTGDRRQAFF. The chain links TRBV19 to TRBJ1-1; TRBD1 agrees at 8 bases. This CDR3 is 13 amino acids long. CDR1 and CDR2 from the germline V gene are LNHDA and SQIVND (reference sequence). The V segment lost 6 bases and the J segment 11 bases; nucleotides outside the gene matches: 11. Together with reference TRBV19 and TRBJ1-1, the CDR3 gives the full variable domain: DGGITQSPKYLFRKEGQNVTLSCEQNLNHDAMYWYRQDPGQGLRLIYYSQIVNDFQKGDIAEGYSVSREKKESFPLTVTSAQKNPTAFYLCASSTGDRRQAFFGQGTRLTVV.

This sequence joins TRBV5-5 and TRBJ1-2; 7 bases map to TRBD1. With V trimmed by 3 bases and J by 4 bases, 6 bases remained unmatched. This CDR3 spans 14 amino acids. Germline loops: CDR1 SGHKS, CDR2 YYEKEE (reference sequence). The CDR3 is CASSSAGQAYGYTF. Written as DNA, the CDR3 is TGTGCCAGCAGCTCCGCCGGACAGGCCTATGGCTACACCTTC.

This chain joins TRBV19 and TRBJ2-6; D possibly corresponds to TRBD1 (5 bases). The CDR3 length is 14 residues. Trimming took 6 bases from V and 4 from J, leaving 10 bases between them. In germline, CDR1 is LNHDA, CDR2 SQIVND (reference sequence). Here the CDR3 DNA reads TGTGCCAGTAGGGGGCAGTCCGGGGCCAACGTCCTGACTTTC. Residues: CASRGQSGANVLTF.

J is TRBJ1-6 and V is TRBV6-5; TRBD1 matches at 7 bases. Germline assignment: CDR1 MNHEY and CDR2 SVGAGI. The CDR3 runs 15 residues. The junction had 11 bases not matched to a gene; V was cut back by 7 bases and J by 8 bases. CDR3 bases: TGTGCCAGCACCATTCGCAGGGGGGAGGATTCACCCCTCCACTTT. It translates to CASTIRRGEDSPLHF.

The CDR3 DNA reads TGTGCCAGCTCCCCGACAGGGGTCTACAATGAGCAGTTCTTC. It codes for CASSPTGVYNEQFF. The gene calls are TRBV18 and TRBJ2-1, with TRBD1 identical over 8 bases. With 6 bases clipped from V and 3 bases from J, the junction kept 4 bases outside the gene matches. Germline V gives CDR1 KGHSH, CDR2 LQKENI. This CDR3 is built from 14 residues.

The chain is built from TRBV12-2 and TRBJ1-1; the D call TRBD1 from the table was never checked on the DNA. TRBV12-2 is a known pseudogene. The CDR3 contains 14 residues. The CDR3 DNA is TGTGCAAGTCGCTTAGATGGACAGAAAACTGAAGCTTTCTTT. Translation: CASRLDGQKTEAFF.

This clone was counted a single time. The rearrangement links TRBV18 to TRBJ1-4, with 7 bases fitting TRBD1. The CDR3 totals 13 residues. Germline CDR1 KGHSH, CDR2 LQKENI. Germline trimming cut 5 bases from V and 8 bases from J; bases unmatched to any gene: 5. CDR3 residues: CASSRGQEEKLFF. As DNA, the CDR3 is TGTGCCAGCTCAAGGGGGCAGGAGGAAAAACTGTTTTTT. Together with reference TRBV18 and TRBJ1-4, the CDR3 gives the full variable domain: NAGVMQNPRHLVRRRGQEARLRCSPMKGHSHVYWYRQLPEEGLKFMVYLQKENIIDESGMPKERFSAEFPKEGPSILRIQQVVRGDSAAYFCASSRGQEEKLFFGSGTQLSVL.

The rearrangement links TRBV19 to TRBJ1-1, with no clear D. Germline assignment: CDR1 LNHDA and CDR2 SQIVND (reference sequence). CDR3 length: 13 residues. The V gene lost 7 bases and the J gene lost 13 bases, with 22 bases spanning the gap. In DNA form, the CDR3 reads TGTGCCAGTACCACGCAGTGGATGGGCGAGTTTTTCTTT. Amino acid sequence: CASTTQWMGEFFF.

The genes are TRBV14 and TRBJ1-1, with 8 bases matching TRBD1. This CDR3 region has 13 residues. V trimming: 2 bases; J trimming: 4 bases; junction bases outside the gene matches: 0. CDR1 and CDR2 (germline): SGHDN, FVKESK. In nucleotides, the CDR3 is TGTGCCAGCAGCCAAACAGGGGGCACTGAAGCTTTCTTT. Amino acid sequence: CASSQTGGTEAFF.

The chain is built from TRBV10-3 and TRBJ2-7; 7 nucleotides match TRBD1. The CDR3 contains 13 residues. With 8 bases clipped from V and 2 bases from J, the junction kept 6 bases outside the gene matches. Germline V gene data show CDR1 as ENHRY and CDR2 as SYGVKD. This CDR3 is CAIQTGDAYEQYF. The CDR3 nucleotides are TGTGCCATCCAAACAGGGGACGCCTACGAGCAGTACTTC.

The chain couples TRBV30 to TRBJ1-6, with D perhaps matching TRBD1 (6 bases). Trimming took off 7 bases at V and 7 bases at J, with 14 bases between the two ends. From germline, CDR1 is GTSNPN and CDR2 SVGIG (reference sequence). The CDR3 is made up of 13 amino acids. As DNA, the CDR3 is TGTGCCTTCGGGACATTTACCAATTCACCCCTCCACTTT. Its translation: CAFGTFTNSPLHF.

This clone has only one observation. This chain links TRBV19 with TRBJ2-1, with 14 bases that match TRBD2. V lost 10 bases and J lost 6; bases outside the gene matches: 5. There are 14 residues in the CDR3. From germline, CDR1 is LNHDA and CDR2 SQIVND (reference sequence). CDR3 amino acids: CATGLAGGPNEQFF. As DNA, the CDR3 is TGTGCCACCGGACTAGCGGGGGGACCCAATGAGCAGTTCTTC.

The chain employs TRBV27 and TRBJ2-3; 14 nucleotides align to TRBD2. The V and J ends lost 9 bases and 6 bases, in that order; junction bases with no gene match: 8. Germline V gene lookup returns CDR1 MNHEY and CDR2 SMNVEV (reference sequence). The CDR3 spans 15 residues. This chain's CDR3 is CASIRLAGGSDTQYF. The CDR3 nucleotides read TGTGCCAGTATTAGACTAGCGGGGGGGTCGGATACGCAGTATTTT.

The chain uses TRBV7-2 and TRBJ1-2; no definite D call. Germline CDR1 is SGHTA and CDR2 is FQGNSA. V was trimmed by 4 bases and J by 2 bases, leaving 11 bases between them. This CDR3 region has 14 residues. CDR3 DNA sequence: TGTGCCAGCAGCTCGTACTCCTTGAACTATGGCTACACCTTC. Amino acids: CASSSYSLNYGYTF.

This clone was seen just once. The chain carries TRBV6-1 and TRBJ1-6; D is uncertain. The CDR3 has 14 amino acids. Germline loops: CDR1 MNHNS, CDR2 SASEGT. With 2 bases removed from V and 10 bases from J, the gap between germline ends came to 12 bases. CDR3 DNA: TGTGCCAGCAGTGAACTTAGAGGGCACTCACCCCTCCACTTT. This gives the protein CASSELRGHSPLHF.

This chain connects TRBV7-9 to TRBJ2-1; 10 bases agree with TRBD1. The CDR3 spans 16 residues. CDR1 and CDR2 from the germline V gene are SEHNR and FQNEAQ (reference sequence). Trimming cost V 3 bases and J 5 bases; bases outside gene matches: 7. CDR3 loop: CASSFYPGQGNNEQFF. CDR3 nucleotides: TGTGCCAGCAGCTTTTATCCGGGACAGGGGAACAATGAGCAGTTCTTC.